The next 24 T cell receptor beta chains were all read from a single sample in a study of blood T cell repertoires in COVID-19. The table came from immunoSEQ multiplex PCR; TCRdb's copy has only in-frame clones and leaves some out. The profile covers around 160,000 clones, with 88% appearing a single time and about 2.1% taken by the ten largest. Sequencing was performed on peripheral blood. Every receptor here comes from a human donor in a cohort sampled during active COVID-19.

This clone was observed a single time. J is TRBJ1-5 and V is TRBV5-6, with 7 bases lining up with TRBD1. There are 14 residues in the CDR3. V lost 5 bases, J lost 4 bases, and 6 bases stayed unmatched. The V gene's germline CDR1 is SGHDT and CDR2 YYEEEE. CDR3 loop: CASSSGQRNQPQHF. DNA for the CDR3: TGTGCCAGCAGTTCGGGACAGAGAAATCAGCCCCAGCATTTT. Drawing the rest from reference TRBV5-6 and TRBJ1-5, the complete variable domain is DAGVTQSPTHLIKTRGQQVTLRCSPKSGHDTVSWYQQALGQGPQFIFQYYEEEERQRGNFPDRFSGHQFPNYSSELNVNALLLGDSALYLCASSSGQRNQPQHFGDGTRLSIL.

CDR3 in DNA: TGCGCCAGTGCAGCGGGGACCCTAGTTTATGAGCAGTACTTC. Its protein is CASAAGTLVYEQYF. J is TRBJ2-7 and V is TRBV5-1; 7 bases are shared with TRBD2. CDR3 length: 14 amino acids. The V gene end was trimmed by 8 bases and the J gene end by 7 bases; junction bases not matched to a gene: 15. In germline, CDR1 is SGHRS, CDR2 YFSETQ. Full variable domain (missing parts from reference TRBV5-1 and TRBJ2-7): KAGVTQTPRYLIKTRGQQVTLSCSPISGHRSVSWYQQTPGQGLQFLFEYFSETQRNKGNFPGRFSGRQFSNSRSEMNVSTLELGDSALYLCASAAGTLVYEQYFGPGTRLTVT.

The chain employs TRBV5-1 and TRBJ1-5; weak D call: TRBD1 (6 bases). The CDR3 sequence is 15 residues long. The germline V gene has CDR1 SGHRS and CDR2 YFSETQ. Trimming took 0 bases from V and 7 from J, leaving 14 bases between them. CDR3 bases: TGCGCCAGCAGCTTGGCAGGGGATCAGGGACAGCCCCAGCATTTT. It yields the protein CASSLAGDQGQPQHF. Based on the CDR3 plus reference TRBV5-1 and TRBJ1-5, the full variable domain is KAGVTQTPRYLIKTRGQQVTLSCSPISGHRSVSWYQQTPGQGLQFLFEYFSETQRNKGNFPGRFSGRQFSNSRSEMNVSTLELGDSALYLCASSLAGDQGQPQHFGDGTRLSIL.

This CDR3 reads CASSARTGGSMSGYTF. CDR3 DNA: TGTGCCAGCAGCGCCCGGACAGGGGGCTCTATGTCTGGCTACACCTTC. The genes are TRBV9 and TRBJ1-2; TRBD1 aligns across 11 bases. This CDR3 region has 16 residues. Germline assignment: CDR1 SGDLS and CDR2 YYNGEE. The junction had 11 bases not matched to a gene; V was cut back by 3 bases and J by 7 bases.

The count of this clone is one. The chain carries TRBV7-2 and TRBJ2-2; 14 bases agree with TRBD2. The germline V gene has CDR1 SGHTA and CDR2 FQGNSA. There are 16 residues in the CDR3. V was clipped by 4 bases and J by 6 bases; unmatched bases: 4. The CDR3 region has the DNA TGTGCCAGCAGCTATCAGACTAGCGGGGGGGCCGGGGAGCTGTTTTTT. This encodes CASSYQTSGGAGELFF.

This clone was counted a few times. At one boundary the junction diverges from the germline segment, which might be a read error. The chain joins TRBV7-7 to TRBJ2-7, with 10 bases matching TRBD1. The length of the CDR3 is 18 residues. CDR1 and CDR2 from the germline V gene are SSHAT and FNYEAQ (reference sequence). The CDR3 is CASTKEEGPGQGSHEQYF. The CDR3 nucleotides read TGTGCTAGCACCAAAGAAGAAGGGCCGGGACAGGGGAGCCACGAGCAGTACTTC.

The chain combines TRBV19 with TRBJ1-6; D unclear. Germline V gene data show CDR1 as LNHDA and CDR2 as SQIVND (reference sequence). V lost 3 bases and J 6 bases, leaving 9 bases between the germline ends. The CDR3 runs 14 residues. The CDR3 bases are TGTGCCAGTAGTATTGCAGGAACTAATTCACCCCTCCACTTT. Encoded protein: CASSIAGTNSPLHF. The full variable domain, with the rest looked up from reference TRBV19 and TRBJ1-6, is DGGITQSPKYLFRKEGQNVTLSCEQNLNHDAMYWYRQDPGQGLRLIYYSQIVNDFQKGDIAEGYSVSREKKESFPLTVTSAQKNPTAFYLCASSIAGTNSPLHFGNGTRLTVT.

This clone was recorded only once. The genes are TRBV5-5 and TRBJ2-7; D gene ambiguous. V lost 4 bases and J lost 3, with 14 bases in between. The germline V gene encodes CDR1 SGHKS and CDR2 YYEKEE (reference sequence). The CDR3 is made up of 14 amino acids. The CDR3 spells CASSVSFPLYEQYF. CDR3 sequence (DNA): TGTGCCAGCAGCGTTAGTTTCCCCCTCTACGAGCAGTACTTC.

The V call is TRBV6-6, the J call TRBJ2-2, with TRBD1 matching over 9 bases. The germline V gene has CDR1 MNHNY and CDR2 SVGAGI (reference sequence). There are 16 residues in the CDR3. Trimming at V came to 4 bases and at J to 3 bases, leaving 6 bases not matched to a gene. The CDR3 spells CASSWDRADDTGELFF. The CDR3 coding sequence is TGTGCCAGCAGTTGGGACAGGGCGGACGACACCGGGGAGCTGTTTTTT.

The chain carries TRBV10-3 and TRBJ1-5; possible D gene TRBD1, 6 bases. Germline V gives CDR1 ENHRY, CDR2 SYGVKD. Deletions cut 3 bases from V and 0 bases from J, with 9 bases between. CDR3 size: 15 residues. In DNA, the CDR3 is TGTGCCATCAGTGAAGGGGGTTATAGCAATCAGCCCCAGCATTTT. Translation gives CAISEGGYSNQPQHF.

The V call is TRBV2, the J call TRBJ2-3, with 8 nucleotides matching TRBD2. The junction had 17 bases not matched to a gene; V was cut back by 4 bases and J by 5 bases. There are 18 residues in the CDR3. Germline V gene data show CDR1 as SNHLY and CDR2 as FYNNEI. The CDR3 loop is CASSGALLEREKLDTQYF. For the CDR3, the DNA is TGTGCCAGCAGTGGGGCCCTGTTGGAGCGGGAGAAGTTAGATACGCAGTATTTT.

J is TRBJ1-2 and V is TRBV5-1; TRBD1 is a possible D gene (6 bases). Germline CDR1 and CDR2: SGHRS and YFSETQ. Trimming left V 7 bases short and J 7 bases short, with 20 bases between. The CDR3 is 14 residues long. The CDR3 region is CASSPPTGGSGYTF. CDR3 in DNA: TGCGCCAGCTCTCCACCGACAGGAGGCAGTGGCTACACCTTC.

The gene calls are TRBV30 and TRBJ2-7; 7 nucleotides agree with TRBD2. The CDR3 has 14 residues. Trimming took 2 bases from V and 5 from J; bases not matched to a gene: 9. Germline CDR1 and CDR2: GTSNPN and SVGIG (reference sequence). The CDR3 spells CAWSLGAGVNEQYF. The CDR3 bases are TGTGCCTGGAGTCTTGGGGCGGGGGTCAACGAGCAGTACTTC.

The gene calls are TRBV5-6 and TRBJ2-1; no definite D call. CDR1 SGHDT and CDR2 YYEEEE come from the germline V gene. Trimming took 1 base from V and 5 from J, leaving 10 bases between them. This CDR3 is built from 14 residues. The DNA for the CDR3 is TGTGCCAGCAGCTTGTACGGTAGTAACAATGAGCAGTTCTTC. It is translated as CASSLYGSNNEQFF.

This chain joins TRBV4-2 and TRBJ2-1; 9 nucleotides agree with TRBD2. CDR3 length: 16 residues. Germline-derived CDR1 and CDR2 are LGHNA and YNFKEQ. V lost 3 bases, J lost 7 bases, and 10 bases stayed unmatched. DNA of the CDR3: TGTGCCAGCAGCCAGGGAAGCGGGGGGACCCGGAATGAGCAGTTCTTC. As protein: CASSQGSGGTRNEQFF.

This chain connects TRBV7-2 to TRBJ2-3; D gene uncertain. V gave up 2 bases and J gave up 2 bases, with 5 bases separating them. This CDR3 contains 13 residues. Germline-derived CDR1 and CDR2 are SGHTA and FQGNSA. As DNA, the CDR3 is TGTGCCAGCAGCTTAATATCCACAGATACGCAGTATTTT. Translated: CASSLISTDTQYF.

The CDR3 is CASSDGINTEAFF. For the CDR3, the DNA is TGTGCCAGCAGTGACGGGATCAACACTGAAGCTTTCTTT. V gene TRBV2 combines with J gene TRBJ1-1; D is uncertain. The CDR3 is 13 amino acids. Germline loops: CDR1 SNHLY, CDR2 FYNNEI. Trimming pared 3 bases from V and 2 bases from J, leaving 7 bases between.

The rearrangement uses TRBV28 and TRBJ2-2; 12 nucleotides agree with TRBD2. V gave up 3 bases and J gave up 7 bases; unmatched junction bases: 6. From germline, CDR1 is MDHEN and CDR2 SYDVKM. CDR3 length: 16 residues. This CDR3 reads CASSLTSGGRSGELFF. The CDR3 DNA follows: TGTGCCAGCAGTTTGACTAGCGGGGGAAGGAGCGGGGAGCTGTTTTTT.

J is TRBJ2-1 and V is TRBV5-8; TRBD2 matches at 10 bases. Germline lookup yields CDR1 SGHTS and CDR2 YDEGEE. V was pared by 0 bases and J by 10 bases, with 7 bases of the junction left unmatched. The CDR3 totals 15 residues. The CDR3 DNA is TGTGCCAGCAGCTTGGTGAGCGGGAGGGCCTACGAGCAGTTCTTC. Its protein is CASSLVSGRAYEQFF.

The genes are TRBV11-2 and TRBJ1-2; D gene ambiguous. Germline-derived CDR1 and CDR2 are SGHAT and FQNNGV. This CDR3 spans 9 amino acids. Trimming cost V 3 bases and J 11 bases, with 4 bases left between them. CDR3 DNA: TGTGCCAGCAGCTTTCCATACACCTTC. This translates into CASSFPYTF. The full variable domain, completed using reference TRBV11-2 and TRBJ1-2, is EAGVAQSPRYKIIEKRQSVAFWCNPISGHATLYWYQQILGQGPKLLIQFQNNGVVDDSQLPKDRFSAERLKGVDSTLKIQPAKLEDSAVYLCASSFPYTFGSGTRLTVV.

The V gene is TRBV11-2, the J gene TRBJ2-1, with 9 nucleotides matching TRBD2. CDR3 length: 17 amino acids. Per germline, CDR1 SGHAT and CDR2 FQNNGV. Unmatched junction bases numbered 9, after V lost 3 bases and J lost 3 bases. The CDR3 coding sequence is TGTGCCAGCAGCTTTTCCCAGGCGACTAGCGGCTACAATGAGCAGTTCTTC. Amino acids: CASSFSQATSGYNEQFF.

The chain combines TRBV19 with TRBJ2-5; 12 bases fit TRBD2. The CDR3 consists of 15 residues. With 6 bases clipped from V and 7 bases from J, the junction kept 9 bases outside the gene matches. Germline assignment: CDR1 LNHDA and CDR2 SQIVND (reference sequence). Written as DNA, the CDR3 is TGTGCCAGTAGCAGACTAGCGGGGGAAAGAGGGACCCAGTACTTC. Translated: CASSRLAGERGTQYF.

The chain links TRBV19 to TRBJ1-5, with D hard to call. V gave up 3 bases and J gave up 0 bases, with 12 bases separating them. The CDR3 runs to 16 residues. Germline-derived CDR1 and CDR2 are LNHDA and SQIVND (reference sequence). Here the CDR3 reads CASSMGTRGSNQPQHF. CDR3 coding DNA: TGTGCCAGTAGTATGGGTACACGGGGTAGCAATCAGCCCCAGCATTTT. The complete variable domain, with remaining parts taken from reference TRBV19 and TRBJ1-5, reads DGGITQSPKYLFRKEGQNVTLSCEQNLNHDAMYWYRQDPGQGLRLIYYSQIVNDFQKGDIAEGYSVSREKKESFPLTVTSAQKNPTAFYLCASSMGTRGSNQPQHFGDGTRLSIL.

This rearrangement joins TRBV5-1 to TRBJ2-3, with D unclear. The germline gives CDR1 SGHRS, CDR2 YFSETQ. This CDR3 contains 16 residues. Trimming removed 0 bases from V and 0 bases from J, with 11 bases in between. CDR3 region: CASSLGLRQSTDTQYF. CDR3 bases: TGCGCCAGCAGCTTGGGTTTGCGACAAAGCACAGATACGCAGTATTTT.